A selection of T cell receptor beta chains follows, all from one sample in a study of PD-L1 blockade in urothelial cancer. Sequenced by immunoSEQ multiplex PCR; TCRdb stores in-frame clones only, minus some. Here the sample spans 83,000 or so clones, around 78% being singletons. The sample consisted of PBMCs, taken around atezolizumab (anti-PD-L1) treatment. The receptors were sampled from a man between 70 and 80 years old with urothelial cancer. The CDR3 runs from the conserved cysteine through the conserved F or W. A D gene is named only where the DNA matches it firmly. The listing skips clone size in some rows; elsewhere it reads once, few, many or a size class.

>TRBJ2-7|.|.|TRBV19
CASSIAPGEQYF
TGTGCCAGTAGTATAGCCCCGGGCGAGCAGTACTTC
>TRBJ1-2|TRBD1|few|TRBV19
CASSSRTGAANYGYTF
TGTGCCAGTAGTTCTAGGACAGGGGCAGCTAACTATGGCTACACCTTC
>TRBJ2-5|.|.|TRBV27
CASSLSQGVTQYF
TGTGCCAGCAGTTTATCACAGGGAGTGACCCAGTACTTC
>TRBJ2-1|TRBD2|.|TRBV5-1
CASSPGTTDNEQFF
TGCGCCAGCAGCCCTGGGACTACGGACAATGAGCAGTTCTTC
>TRBJ2-5|TRBD2|.|TRBV5-1
CASSNGGRETQYF
TGCGCCAGCAGCAACGGGGGGAGGGAGACCCAGTACTTC
>TRBJ1-4|TRBD1|once|TRBV11-2
CASSPLRDRAEKLFF
TGTGCCAGCAGCCCCCTCCGGGACAGGGCTGAAAAACTGTTTTTT
>TRBJ1-1|TRBD1|.|TRBV5-1
CASSFGGQVNTEAFF
TGCGCCAGCAGCTTTGGGGGACAGGTGAACACTGAAGCTTTCTTT
>TRBJ1-2|.|.|TRBV2
CASSESTDYGYTF
TGTGCCAGCAGTGAATCCACTGACTATGGCTACACCTTC
>TRBJ1-1|TRBD1|.|TRBV5-1
CASSPGQGAGHTEAFF
TGCGCCAGCAGCCCCGGACAGGGGGCAGGTCACACTGAAGCTTTCTTT
>TRBJ2-7|TRBD1|.|TRBV11-2
CASSLSQGVGEQYF
TGTGCCAGCAGCTTATCACAGGGGGTAGGCGAGCAGTACTTC